These T cell receptor beta chains were read from a single sample in a study of T cell responses to AZD1222 COVID-19 vaccine. The protocol was immunoSEQ multiplex PCR, while the TCRdb copy is restricted to in-frame clones and leaves out a portion. The repertoire holds around 130,000 clones, with around nine tenths as singletons. The starting material was peripheral blood, obtained 28 days after the second AZD1222 dose. All receptors come from an adult who received the AZD1222 COVID-19 vaccine. The CDR3 runs from the conserved cysteine through the conserved F or W. D genes are given only for firm matches. Rows may omit the clone size; those that give it use once, few, many or a size class.

v_call: TRBV11-2
d_call: NA
clone_size: NA
j_call: TRBJ2-7
cdr3_aa: CASSFRDGPYEQYF
cdr3_nt: TGTGCCAGCAGCTTCCGGGACGGACCCTACGAGCAGTACTTC

v_call: TRBV27
d_call: TRBD2
clone_size: NA
j_call: TRBJ2-5
cdr3_aa: CASSFASFGLAEETQYF
cdr3_nt: TGTGCCAGCAGTTTCGCCTCATTTGGACTAGCGGAAGAGACCCAGTACTTC

v_call: TRBV4-2
d_call: TRBD1
clone_size: NA
j_call: TRBJ1-5
cdr3_aa: CASSQATGSNQPQHF
cdr3_nt: TGTGCCAGCAGCCAAGCGACAGGGAGCAATCAGCCCCAGCATTTT

v_call: TRBV5-6
d_call: NA
clone_size: NA
j_call: TRBJ2-7
cdr3_aa: CASSWSYEQYF
cdr3_nt: TGTGCCAGCAGCTGGAGCTACGAGCAGTACTTC

v_call: TRBV3-1/TRBV3-2
d_call: NA
clone_size: NA
j_call: TRBJ2-1
cdr3_aa: CASSPASSFYNEQFF
cdr3_nt: TGTGCCAGCAGCCCAGCTTCCAGCTTTTACAATGAGCAGTTCTTC

v_call: TRBV30
d_call: NA
clone_size: once
j_call: TRBJ1-5
cdr3_aa: CAWSRESSNQPQHF
cdr3_nt: TGTGCCTGGAGCCGGGAGTCAAGCAATCAGCCCCAGCATTTT

v_call: TRBV5-1
d_call: NA
clone_size: few
j_call: TRBJ2-2
cdr3_aa: CASRAENTGELFF
cdr3_nt: TGCGCCAGCAGGGCGGAGAACACCGGGGAGCTGTTTTTT

v_call: TRBV20-1
d_call: NA
clone_size: NA
j_call: TRBJ1-5
cdr3_aa: CSASGQGSQPQHF
cdr3_nt: TGCAGTGCTAGTGGGCAGGGAAGTCAGCCCCAGCATTTT

v_call: TRBV5-1
d_call: TRBD1
clone_size: NA
j_call: TRBJ1-5
cdr3_aa: CASSPGQVGQPQHF
cdr3_nt: TGCGCCAGCAGCCCTGGACAGGTTGGTCAGCCCCAGCATTTT

v_call: TRBV27
d_call: NA
clone_size: NA
j_call: TRBJ1-4
cdr3_aa: CASSSRTPGGEKLFF
cdr3_nt: TGTGCCAGCAGTTCTAGGACCCCGGGCGGTGAAAAACTGTTTTTT

v_call: TRBV7-8
d_call: NA
clone_size: NA
j_call: TRBJ2-3
cdr3_aa: CASSLRTGTDTQYF
cdr3_nt: TGTGCCAGCAGCCTACGGACGGGCACAGATACGCAGTATTTT

v_call: TRBV28
d_call: NA
clone_size: NA
j_call: TRBJ1-5
cdr3_aa: CASSAYQPQHF
cdr3_nt: TGTGCCAGCAGTGCATATCAGCCCCAGCATTTT

v_call: TRBV10-1
d_call: NA
clone_size: NA
j_call: TRBJ2-3
cdr3_aa: CASSSDIWSTDTQYF
cdr3_nt: TGCGCCAGCAGTTCCGACATCTGGAGCACAGATACGCAGTATTTT

v_call: TRBV5-4
d_call: TRBD1
clone_size: NA
j_call: TRBJ2-5
cdr3_aa: CALTRRGQGLETQYF
cdr3_nt: TGTGCCCTAACTCGTCGAGGACAGGGGTTGGAGACCCAGTACTTC

v_call: TRBV6-5
d_call: TRBD1
clone_size: once
j_call: TRBJ1-2
cdr3_aa: CASSYSGGQGNYGYTF
cdr3_nt: TGTGCCAGCAGTTATTCGGGGGGACAGGGAAACTATGGCTACACCTTC

v_call: TRBV5-3
d_call: TRBD2
clone_size: NA
j_call: TRBJ2-7
cdr3_aa: CARSPGPGTSLAGGLYEQYF
cdr3_nt: TGTGCCAGAAGTCCCGGTCCCGGAACCTCACTAGCGGGAGGATTATACGAGCAGTACTTC

v_call: TRBV7-9
d_call: NA
clone_size: few
j_call: TRBJ2-2
cdr3_aa: CASSPRLVSLDTGELFF
cdr3_nt: TGTGCCAGCAGCCCGCGTCTAGTTTCCCTAGACACCGGGGAGCTGTTTTTT

v_call: TRBV4-3
d_call: TRBD1
clone_size: NA
j_call: TRBJ1-2
cdr3_aa: CASSQEVGQGIYGYTF
cdr3_nt: TGCGCCAGCAGCCAAGAGGTGGGACAGGGCATTTATGGCTACACCTTC

v_call: TRBV6-5
d_call: TRBD1
clone_size: NA
j_call: TRBJ1-5
cdr3_aa: CASSRDSGPQPQHF
cdr3_nt: TGTGCCAGCAGCCGGGACAGTGGGCCTCAGCCCCAGCATTTT

v_call: TRBV11-2
d_call: TRBD1
clone_size: NA
j_call: TRBJ1-6
cdr3_aa: CASSWGQGNSPLHF
cdr3_nt: TGTGCCAGCAGCTGGGGACAGGGGAATTCACCCCTCCACTTT

v_call: TRBV18
d_call: NA
clone_size: once
j_call: TRBJ1-1
cdr3_aa: CASSEKQENTEAFF
cdr3_nt: TGTGCCAGCTCGGAAAAACAGGAGAACACTGAAGCTTTCTTT

v_call: TRBV5-5
d_call: NA
clone_size: NA
j_call: TRBJ1-2
cdr3_aa: CASSFMGNNYGYTF
cdr3_nt: TGTGCCAGCAGCTTTATGGGGAATAACTATGGCTACACCTTC

v_call: TRBV7-7
d_call: TRBD1
clone_size: once
j_call: TRBJ2-7
cdr3_aa: CASSPLAGGHKSYEQYF
cdr3_nt: TGTGCTAGCAGCCCATTAGCAGGGGGCCACAAATCCTACGAGCAGTACTTC

v_call: TRBV19
d_call: TRBD2
clone_size: NA
j_call: TRBJ2-3
cdr3_aa: CASTRGLAGPTDTQYF
cdr3_nt: TGTGCCAGTACACGGGGACTAGCGGGGCCCACAGATACGCAGTATTTT

v_call: TRBV3-1/TRBV3-2
d_call: NA
clone_size: once
j_call: TRBJ2-5
cdr3_aa: CASSVQQETQYF
cdr3_nt: TGTGCCAGCAGCGTACAACAAGAGACCCAGTACTTC